These T cell receptor beta chains were read from a single sample in a study of shared clonotypes between healthy human individuals. Generated by immunoSEQ multiplex PCR, the TCRdb table keeps only in-frame clones and is missing some. Among 2 million to 2.5 million clones listed, more than 90% were seen once. The sequenced sample consisted of naive CD4+ T cells sorted from blood. The source of these receptors is a man between 18 and 29 years old in good health. CDR3s leave out the opening cysteine and the closing phenylalanine or tryptophan. The D gene is left open where the match is weak.

D	J	V	CDR3
-	TRBJ2-5	TRBV2	ASSEDGASEN
-	TRBJ2-5	TRBV5-1	ASSLEPSGETQY
TRBD1	TRBJ2-1	TRBV2	ASSGRSGGVGVGEQF
-	TRBJ2-7	TRBV6-1	ASSGPGTTLYEQY
-	TRBJ1-1	TRBV7-2	ASRDGTLNTEAF
-	TRBJ1-1	TRBV2	ASRGKEAF
TRBD1	TRBJ2-5	TRBV29-1	SVSETGVETQY
-	TRBJ1-5	TRBV19	ASSIVGTGDQPQH
-	TRBJ2-7	TRBV7-2	ASSFPSYEQY
TRBD1	TRBJ2-6	TRBV4-1	ASSLQGALGANVLT
-	TRBJ2-3	TRBV7-3	ASSLIATSTDTQY
-	TRBJ1-1	TRBV27	ARNLQRRTEAF
-	TRBJ2-3	TRBV27	ASSLWLSSSTDTQY
TRBD1	TRBJ1-2	TRBV7-3	ASSSGQGIGYT
-	TRBJ1-2	TRBV2	AGKDSSYGYT
TRBD1	TRBJ1-5	TRBV18	ASSAGTANQPQH
-	TRBJ2-1	TRBV11-2	ASSLDRGGADNEQF
TRBD1	TRBJ1-5	TRBV7-2	ASSSGGGSNQPQH
-	TRBJ2-1	TRBV19	ASSMGRGSYNEQF
TRBD2	TRBJ2-1	TRBV5-1	ASSSGTSGDQQF
-	TRBJ2-1	TRBV18	ASSRDLNEQF
TRBD1	TRBJ2-4	TRBV25-1	ASSAPGGSLAKNIQY
-	TRBJ2-5	TRBV6-5	ASNPASGAQETQY
-	TRBJ1-4	TRBV30	AWSVGGGGEKLF
-	TRBJ2-2	TRBV11-1	ASKQGAGGELF
-	TRBJ1-5	TRBV6-1	ASSEEGSRQPQH
TRBD1	TRBJ1-1	TRBV2	ASSSGQGDTEAF
TRBD2	TRBJ2-1	TRBV25-1	ASGTSGRGNEQF
-	TRBJ1-3	TRBV7-3	ASSPDFSGNTIY
-	TRBJ2-1	TRBV30	AWSVWASGHNEQF
-	TRBJ2-1	TRBV6-5	ASIPPGLNEQF
-	TRBJ2-7	TRBV19	ASSLKRVNYEQY
TRBD1	TRBJ2-2	TRBV6-5	ASSSTGGTGELF
-	TRBJ1-6	TRBV18	ASSPPEKNSPLH
-	TRBJ1-1	TRBV20-1	SAPRGGEAF